The 17 T cell receptor beta chains reported below all come from one sample, sequenced in a study of T cell responses to AZD1222 COVID-19 vaccine. The repertoire was sequenced with immunoSEQ multiplex PCR; TCRdb's copy has only in-frame clones and lacks some. Of 180,000 or so clones in the sample, more than 70% were seen once. The sequencing used peripheral blood, collected 28 days after the second AZD1222 dose. These receptors were obtained from an adult who received the AZD1222 COVID-19 vaccine.

The chain has TRBV15 and TRBJ2-5; D is unclear. This CDR3 spans 13 amino acids. Germline V lookup: CDR1 LNHNV, CDR2 YYDKDF (reference sequence). V dropped 4 bases and J dropped 0 bases, with 6 bases sitting between them. The CDR3: CATSTWDQETQYF. In DNA, the CDR3 is TGTGCCACCAGCACCTGGGACCAAGAGACCCAGTACTTC.

The rearrangement joins TRBV28 to TRBJ2-2; TRBD1 or TRBD2 may be the D gene (7 bases each). CDR3 length: 15 amino acids. CDR1 and CDR2 (germline): MDHEN, SYDVKM. Deletions cut 7 bases from V and 5 bases from J, with 17 bases between. The CDR3 DNA reads TGTGCCAGCACCTTGGGGAGGGGGCGGACCGGGGAGCTGTTTTTT. Translation gives CASTLGRGRTGELFF.

The chain uses TRBV5-1 and TRBJ2-1; D gene ambiguous. Germline values: CDR1 SGHRS, CDR2 YFSETQ. The CDR3 is 15 amino acids. Deletions cut 0 bases from V and 0 bases from J, with 7 bases between. The CDR3 region is CASSLESGSYNEQFF. CDR3 DNA: TGCGCCAGCAGCTTGGAATCGGGCTCCTACAATGAGCAGTTCTTC.

This chain joins TRBV6-2 or TRBV6-3 and TRBJ2-7; 14 bases agree with TRBD2. V shed 2 bases and J 0 bases; nucleotides not matched to a gene: 3. Germline CDR1 and CDR2: MNHEY and SVGEGT. The CDR3 runs 17 residues. CDR3 DNA: TGTGCCAGCAGTTACGGGACTAGCGGGAGTTTCTCCTACGAGCAGTACTTC. The encoded protein is CASSYGTSGSFSYEQYF.

The chain employs TRBV30 and TRBJ1-5; D is unresolved. CDR1 is GTSNPN, CDR2 SVGIG, per germline (reference sequence). Trimming removed 2 bases at V and 6 bases at J, with 17 bases between. The CDR3 totals 15 residues. CDR3 residues: CAWSTQSARGQPQHF. The DNA for the CDR3 is TGTGCCTGGAGTACCCAATCCGCCCGGGGTCAGCCCCAGCATTTT. The full variable domain, completed using reference TRBV30 and TRBJ1-5, is SQTIHQWPATLVQPVGSPLSLECTVEGTSNPNLYWYRQAAGRGLQLLFYSVGIGQISSEVPQNLSASRPQDRQFILSSKKLLLSDSGFYLCAWSTQSARGQPQHFGDGTRLSIL.

This clone occurred once. The J gene is TRBJ2-7, the V gene TRBV5-1; 9 bases are a match to TRBD2. With V trimmed by 6 bases and J by 6 bases, 16 bases remained unmatched. In germline, CDR1 is SGHRS, CDR2 YFSETQ. CDR3 length: 16 residues. CDR3 protein: CASNPGAGGPVAEQYF. CDR3 DNA: TGCGCCAGCAACCCCGGAGCGGGAGGCCCCGTAGCCGAGCAGTACTTC.

J is TRBJ2-2 and V is TRBV4-3, with 8 nucleotides matching TRBD1. Trimming cost V 6 bases and J 6 bases; bases outside gene matches: 6. This CDR3 has 14 amino acids. Germline lookup yields CDR1 LGHNA and CDR2 YSLEER. The CDR3 region is CASSQGAISGELFF. As DNA, the CDR3 is TGCGCCAGCAGTCAGGGGGCGATTTCCGGGGAGCTGTTTTTT.

The chain is built from TRBV6-2 or TRBV6-3 and TRBJ2-5; 9 positions agree with TRBD2. J lost 2 bases, V lost 6 bases, and 7 bases had no gene match. This CDR3 contains 15 residues. The germline CDR1 and CDR2 sequences are MNHEY and SVGEGT. The CDR3 region is CASSLSGSSQETQYF. In nucleotides, the CDR3 is TGTGCCAGCAGCCTTAGCGGGAGTTCGCAAGAGACCCAGTACTTC.

The chain links TRBV6-2 or TRBV6-3 to TRBJ2-1; 8 bases line up with TRBD2. Germline V CDR1 and CDR2: MNHEY, SVGEGT. This CDR3 is built from 20 residues. V lost 2 bases, J lost 4 bases, and 19 bases stayed unmatched. The CDR3 sequence is CASSYGHPRGTRASYNEQFF. In DNA form, the CDR3 reads TGTGCCAGCAGTTACGGGCATCCTCGGGGGACTAGAGCCTCTTACAATGAGCAGTTCTTC.

V gene TRBV7-8 combines with J gene TRBJ2-3; the match to TRBD1 covers 10 bases. Germline CDR1 reads SGHVS; CDR2 reads FQNEAQ. V shed 5 bases, J shed 4 bases, and the junction held 9 bases outside the gene matches. The CDR3 covers 16 residues. The CDR3 DNA reads as TGTGCCAGCAGCGAGCAGACAGGGGGCAGGGCAGATACGCAGTATTTT. This codes for CASSEQTGGRADTQYF.

This clone was seen more than once but under ten times. The chain links TRBV5-1 to TRBJ2-7, with a weak D call TRBD2 (6 bases). The germline V and J ends were trimmed by 7 bases and 5 bases, with 19 bases remaining between them. Germline V gives CDR1 SGHRS, CDR2 YFSETQ. The CDR3 consists of 14 residues. CDR3 bases: TGCGCCAGCGTGGACCCGGGACTCCGGGACGAGCAGTACTTC. Its protein is CASVDPGLRDEQYF.

The rearrangement links TRBV28 to TRBJ2-3; D remains ambiguous. Germline values: CDR1 MDHEN, CDR2 SYDVKM. The CDR3 covers 16 residues. Trimming cost V 6 bases and J 1 base, with 17 bases left between them. This CDR3 is CASSPGLRTRTDTQYF. Here the CDR3 DNA reads TGTGCCAGCAGCCCCGGGTTGCGCACACGCACAGATACGCAGTATTTT.

The rearrangement uses TRBV28 and TRBJ2-4; D uncertain. V gave up 6 bases and J gave up 0 bases, with 12 bases separating them. The CDR3 is 15 residues long. The germline CDR1 and CDR2 sequences are MDHEN and SYDVKM. The chain's CDR3 is CASSPVQLAKNIQYF. The CDR3 region has the DNA TGTGCCAGCAGCCCGGTACAACTAGCCAAAAACATTCAGTACTTC. Together with reference TRBV28 and TRBJ2-4, the CDR3 gives the full variable domain: DVKVTQSSRYLVKRTGEKVFLECVQDMDHENMFWYRQDPGLGLRLIYFSYDVKMKEKGDIPEGYSVSREKKERFSLILESASTNQTSMYLCASSPVQLAKNIQYFGAGTRLSVL.

This chain connects TRBV6-2 or TRBV6-3 to TRBJ1-2; TRBD1 matches 7 bases. Germline-derived CDR1 and CDR2 are MNHEY and SVGEGT. The CDR3 spans 17 residues. Germline trimming cut 4 bases from V and 2 bases from J; bases unmatched to any gene: 13. The CDR3 here is CASSSTRRQGLNYGYTF. As DNA, the CDR3 is TGTGCCAGCAGTTCCACAAGAAGACAGGGACTGAACTATGGCTACACCTTC.

The chain joins TRBV28 to TRBJ2-3; TRBD1 is a possible D gene (5 bases). Per germline, CDR1 MDHEN and CDR2 SYDVKM. The CDR3 is 12 residues long. V was clipped by 5 bases and J by 6 bases, with 9 bases between them. This CDR3 reads CASSNRWDTQYF. In DNA, the CDR3 is TGTGCCAGCAGTAACAGGTGGGATACGCAGTATTTT. Combining the CDR3 with reference TRBV28 and TRBJ2-3 gives the whole variable domain DVKVTQSSRYLVKRTGEKVFLECVQDMDHENMFWYRQDPGLGLRLIYFSYDVKMKEKGDIPEGYSVSREKKERFSLILESASTNQTSMYLCASSNRWDTQYFGPGTRLTVL.

CDR3 region: CASSPEGQGGNEQFF. The CDR3, as DNA: TGTGCCAGCAGTCCTGAGGGACAGGGTGGCAATGAGCAGTTCTTC. The chain uses TRBV6-5 and TRBJ2-1, with 9 bases lining up with TRBD1. CDR1 is MNHEY and CDR2 is SVGAGI in the germline V gene. The CDR3 loop spans 15 amino acids. J lost 6 bases, V lost 5 bases, and 8 bases had no gene match.

The rearrangement joins TRBV5-5 to TRBJ1-1; D gene ambiguous. The CDR3 length is 14 residues. Between the trimmed V and J ends, which lost 5 bases and 2 bases, there was a span of 13 bases. From germline, CDR1 is SGHKS and CDR2 YYEKEE (reference sequence). This CDR3 is CASSSTRSNTEAFF. The CDR3 nucleotides are TGTGCCAGCAGTTCCACCCGCAGTAACACTGAAGCTTTCTTT.